Listed here are 9 T cell receptor beta chains from one sample, sequenced in a study of blood T cell repertoires in COVID-19. The assay was immunoSEQ multiplex PCR, and TCRdb's table has in-frame clones only and misses some. Found here are tens of thousands of clones, approximately 87% of them singletons; the top ten hold approximately 10%. Sequencing was performed on peripheral blood. Every receptor here comes from a human donor in a cohort sampled during active COVID-19.

The V gene is TRBV7-3, the J gene TRBJ1-1; weak D call: TRBD1 (6 bases). The CDR3 has 15 residues. Trimming removed 5 bases at V and 1 base at J, with 14 bases between. CDR1 is SGHTA and CDR2 is FQGTGA in the germline V gene. CDR3 loop: CASSQGGASNTEAFF. The CDR3 nucleotides are TGTGCCAGCAGCCAAGGGGGGGCATCGAACACTGAAGCTTTCTTT.

This chain joins TRBV7-2 and TRBJ2-1; D is undetermined. Germline values: CDR1 SGHTA, CDR2 FQGNSA. V was cut by 1 base and J by 8 bases, with 9 bases left in between. This CDR3 has 13 amino acids. DNA for the CDR3: TGTGCCAGCAGCTTAGATTTCCGAGATGAGCAGTTCTTC. Encoded protein: CASSLDFRDEQFF.

This chain joins TRBV27 and TRBJ1-4; the D is unclear. Germline lookup yields CDR1 MNHEY and CDR2 SMNVEV (reference sequence). This CDR3 has 14 residues. Trimming took 6 bases from V and 3 from J, leaving 11 bases between them. Written as DNA, the CDR3 is TGTGCCAGCAGCTCGAGGGTGGCTAATGAAAAACTGTTTTTT. Its protein product is CASSSRVANEKLFF.

The CDR3 region has the DNA TGTGCCAGCAGCTTGGGGTCGGACAGTCTGTCTGGGCAGTACTTC. Its translation: CASSLGSDSLSGQYF. This chain connects TRBV5-8 to TRBJ2-7, with D maybe TRBD1 (6 bases). This CDR3 contains 15 residues. Trimming stripped 0 bases from V and 9 bases from J, with 19 bases between. Germline-derived CDR1 and CDR2 are SGHTS and YDEGEE. Variable domain in full (rest from reference TRBV5-8 and TRBJ2-7): EAGVTQSPTHLIKTRGQQATLRCSPISGHTSVYWYQQALGLGLQFLLWYDEGEERNRGNFPPRFSGRQFPNYSSELNVNALELEDSALYLCASSLGSDSLSGQYFGPGTRLTVT.

The J gene is TRBJ1-5, the V gene TRBV21-1; the table assigns TRBD1, which was not confirmed against the DNA. TRBV21-1 is annotated as a pseudogene. There are 12 residues in the CDR3. CDR3 in DNA: TGTGCCAGGGCACAGGGCAAGGAGCCCCAGCATTTT. Its protein product is CARAQGKEPQHF.

The genes are TRBV15 and TRBJ2-1; no firm D call. The CDR3 has 13 amino acids. The germline CDR1 and CDR2 sequences are LNHNV and YYDKDF (reference sequence). The germline V and J ends were trimmed by 7 bases and 0 bases, with 7 bases remaining between them. For the CDR3, the DNA is TGTGCCACCAATGGCAACTCCTACAATGAGCAGTTCTTC. It yields the protein CATNGNSYNEQFF.

The rearrangement links TRBV3-1 (or the pseudogene TRBV3-2) to TRBJ2-7; the match to TRBD1 covers 10 bases. With 7 bases clipped from V and 3 bases from J, the junction kept 3 bases outside the gene matches. This CDR3 has 13 amino acids. Germline CDR1 reads LGHDT; CDR2 reads YNNKEL (reference sequence). The CDR3 loop is CASTTGGLYEQYF. The DNA of the CDR3 is TGTGCCAGCACGACAGGGGGCCTCTACGAGCAGTACTTC.

The V gene is TRBV2, the J gene TRBJ1-2; 7 bases are shared with TRBD1. The CDR3 length is 12 residues. In germline, CDR1 is SNHLY, CDR2 FYNNEI. Germline trimming cut 4 bases from V and 8 bases from J; bases unmatched to any gene: 4. The CDR3 here is CASSGQGGGYTF. The CDR3 nucleotides read TGTGCCAGCAGTGGACAGGGAGGAGGCTACACCTTC.

The chain employs TRBV19 and TRBJ2-1, with 8 bases fitting TRBD1. After removal of 5 bases from V and 1 base from J, the junction contained 4 bases not matched to a gene. The CDR3 length is 15 residues. Germline V lookup: CDR1 LNHDA, CDR2 SQIVND (reference sequence). CDR3 sequence: CASSAGQGSYNEQFF. DNA of the CDR3: TGTGCCAGTAGTGCAGGACAGGGTTCCTACAATGAGCAGTTCTTC.